The TCR beta chain under discussion was sequenced for a study of a mutant IDH1 vaccine in newly diagnosed glioma. Documented time point: week 23, last vaccination. Mutant IDH1 20-mer peptide, at 300 ug, made up each vaccine dose, with topical imiquimod. In regard to this clone: Its cognate antigen is unknown.

Here immunoSEQ multiplex PCR was the method, and the copy in TCRdb shows in-frame clones only, minus some. The repertoire holds under 70,000 clones, with over 70% as singletons. This CDR3 region has 13 residues. Germline V lookup: CDR1 MDHEN, CDR2 SYDVKM. With 3 bases removed from V and 4 bases from J, the gap between germline ends came to 9 bases. This sequence was found in a man younger than 35 with glioma. V and J are TRBV28 and TRBJ1-2, with D unclear. The sample here was PBMCs, taken from a glioma patient whose treatment included an IDH1 peptide vaccine. DNA for the CDR3: TGTGCCAGCAGTTTTTCGGATCTCTATGGCTACACCTTC. Amino acid sequence: CASSFSDLYGYTF.